Listed below are T cell receptor beta chains from one sample, sequenced in a study of T cells in Graves' hyperthyroidism and ophthalmopathy. MiXCR was run by TCRdb on the multiplex PCR reads, yielding one entry per CDR3 protein. The data hold 390,000 or so distinct CDR3 sequences, with roughly 14% observed a single time. Sequencing input: blood. These receptor sequences come from a man aged 18 to 30 with Graves' ophthalmopathy. Each CDR3 is given with its conserved first and last residue. The D gene is left open where the match is weak. A clone size is listed for some rows: how often the clone was seen (once, few, many), or a class if it is expanded.

CDR3 protein,CDR3 DNA,D gene,clone size,V gene,J gene
CSASIAASSREQYF,TGCAGTGCTAGTATAGCGGCGTCGTCTAGGGAGCAGTACTTC,NA,few,TRBV20-1,TRBJ2-7
CASSLGGPEQYF,TGTGCCAGCAGTTTAGGAGGCCCCGAGCAGTACTTC,NA,many,TRBV12-3/TRBV12-4,TRBJ2-7
CSANQGAPFNQPQHF,TGCAGTGCTAATCAGGGGGCCCCCTTTAATCAGCCCCAGCATTTT,TRBD1,NA,TRBV20-1,TRBJ1-5
CASRPLEEGTEAFF,TGTGCCAGCAGACCCCTAGAAGAGGGCACTGAAGCTTTCTTT,NA,NA,TRBV6-1,TRBJ1-1
CASSPTAAQTQYF,TGTGCCAGCAGCCCGACAGCGGCCCAGACTCAGTACTTC,NA,many,TRBV3-1,TRBJ2-4
CASSFEGPMGYTF,TGTGCCAGCAGTTTTGAAGGCCCTATGGGCTACACCTTC,NA,many,TRBV12-3/TRBV12-4,TRBJ1-2
CASSFVRGETQYF,TGTGCCAGCAGCTTCGTTAGGGGCGAGACCCAGTACTTC,NA,NA,TRBV5-5,TRBJ2-5
CASSQDRRGRAYEQYF,TGCGCCAGCAGCCAGGATAGGCGAGGCCGCGCCTACGAGCAGTACTTC,NA,few,TRBV4-1,TRBJ2-7
CASSLEGGRLASDEQFF,TGTGCCAGCAGCTTGGAGGGGGGACGACTAGCATCCGATGAGCAGTTCTTC,NA,NA,TRBV5-6,TRBJ2-1
CASSGTSGGALNIQYF,TGCGCCAGCAGCGGGACTAGCGGGGGGGCCCTAAACATTCAGTACTTC,TRBD2,NA,TRBV5-1,TRBJ2-4